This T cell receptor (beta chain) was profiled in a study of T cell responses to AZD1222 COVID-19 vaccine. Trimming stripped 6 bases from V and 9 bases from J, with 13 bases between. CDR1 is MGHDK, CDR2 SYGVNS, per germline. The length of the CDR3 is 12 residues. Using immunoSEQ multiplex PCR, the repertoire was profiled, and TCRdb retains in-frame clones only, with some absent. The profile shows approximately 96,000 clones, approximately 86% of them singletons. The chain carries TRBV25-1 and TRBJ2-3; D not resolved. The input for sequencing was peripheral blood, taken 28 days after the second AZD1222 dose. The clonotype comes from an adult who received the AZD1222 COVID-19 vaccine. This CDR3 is CASSAVLETQYF. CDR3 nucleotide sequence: TGTGCCAGCAGCGCCGTATTGGAGACGCAGTATTTT. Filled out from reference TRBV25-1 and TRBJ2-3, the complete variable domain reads EADIYQTPRYLVIGTGKKITLECSQTMGHDKMYWYQQDPGMELHLIHYSYGVNSTEKGDLSSESTVSRIRTEHFPLTLESARPSHTSQYLCASSAVLETQYFGPGTRLTVL.